These 28 T cell receptor beta chains were sequenced from one sample in a study of T cells in women clearing cervical HPV infection. Using immunoSEQ multiplex PCR, the repertoire was profiled, and TCRdb retains in-frame clones only, with some absent. The sample table sets out 35,000 to 45,000 clones. What was sequenced was blood buffy coat. The receptors stem from a woman aged 18 to 69 with a cervical HPV16 infection that either progressed to CIN3+ or cleared (not recorded which).

CDR3 sequence reads: CASSLVAGGLYGYTF. Incomplete CDR3 DNA: TGCGCCAGCAGCTTGGTAGCAGGGGGCTTGTATGGC. V is TRBV5-1 and J is TRBJ1-2; 8 bases match TRBD1. The read terminates 3 residues ahead of where the CDR3 ends, so the germline J gene completes it. Unmatched junction bases numbered 6, after V lost 0 bases and J lost 5 bases. Germline V lookup: CDR1 SGHRS, CDR2 YFSETQ. The CDR3 sequence is 15 residues long. Complete variable domain (other parts from reference TRBV5-1 and TRBJ1-2): KAGVTQTPRYLIKTRGQQVTLSCSPISGHRSVSWYQQTPGQGLQFLFEYFSETQRNKGNFPGRFSGRQFSNSRSEMNVSTLELGDSALYLCASSLVAGGLYGYTFGSGTRLTVV.

About this clone: The CDR3 end lies 3 residues beyond the end of the read and is filled in from the germline J gene. The chain carries TRBV10-3 and TRBJ2-7, with 7 bases matching TRBD1. After removal of 8 bases from V and 1 base from J, the junction contained 5 bases not matched to a gene. This CDR3 is 13 amino acids long. Germline loops: CDR1 ENHRY, CDR2 SYGVKD. The DNA read from the CDR3 is TGTGCCATCTTAAGGACAGGTTCCTACGAG. Translation: CAILRTGSYE. The entire CDR3 reads CAILRTGSYEQYF.

To note about this clone: The read terminates 3 residues ahead of where the CDR3 ends, so the germline J gene completes it. The gene calls are TRBV29-1 and TRBJ1-2, with D possibly matching TRBD1 (5 bases). CDR1 SQVTM and CDR2 ANQGSEA come from the germline V gene. V lost 2 bases to trimming and J lost 6 bases, with 13 bases between them. The CDR3 length is 13 residues. The part of the CDR3 DNA that was read is TGCAGCGTTGAAACACAGGAGATGAATGGC. Translated: CSVETQEMNG. The full CDR3 is CSVETQEMNGYTF.

As regards this clone: The observed sequence ends 3 residues before the CDR3 terminus, with the missing tail filled in from the germline J gene. The chain links TRBV7-8 to TRBJ2-3, with D perhaps matching TRBD1 (6 bases). The CDR3 is made up of 14 amino acids. The V end lost 5 bases, the J end lost 0 bases, and 9 bases lay between the germline ends. CDR1 is SGHVS, CDR2 FQNEAQ, per germline. CDR3 sequence reads: CASSLRGSTDTQYF. Incomplete CDR3 DNA: TGTGCCAGCAGCCTCAGGGGAAGCACAGATACG.

CDR3 in amino acids: CASSIPSATGQGSEAFF. Partial CDR3 DNA: TGTGCCAGTAGTATCCCCTCGGCGACGGGACAGGGTTCTGAA. V and J are TRBV19 and TRBJ1-1; 9 bases align to TRBD1. The sequence runs out 3 residues before the end of the CDR3; the remainder is reconstructed from the germline J gene. Trimming cost V 3 bases and J 6 bases; bases outside gene matches: 14. The germline V gene encodes CDR1 LNHDA and CDR2 SQIVND (reference sequence). This CDR3 is 17 amino acids long.

To note about this clone: The CDR3 is cut off 3 residues early in the read; its end comes from the germline J gene. The V and J genes are TRBV6-4 and TRBJ1-3, with a possible D match to TRBD1 (6 bases). CDR1 is MRHNA, CDR2 SNTAGT, per germline. The CDR3 runs 17 residues. Deletions cut 2 bases from V and 0 bases from J, with 14 bases between. Here the CDR3 reads CASSDEGGELSGNTIYF. Incomplete CDR3 DNA: TGTGCCAGCAGTGACGAGGGGGGGGAGCTCTCTGGAAACACC.

On this clone itself: The read gets to within 3 residues of the CDR3 end, and the germline J gene fills in the rest. The chain couples TRBV20-1 to TRBJ2-7; tentatively, D is TRBD2 (7 bases). Germline-derived CDR1 and CDR2 are DFQATT and SNEGSKA (reference sequence). The V end lost 2 bases, the J end lost 4 bases, and 12 bases lay between the germline ends. This CDR3 comprises 13 residues. Incomplete CDR3 DNA: TGCAGTGCTAGACGGGGGGCGGTGTACGAG. Its translation: CSARRGAVYE. The full CDR3 sequence reads CSARRGAVYEQYF.

A note on this clone: The read is 3 residues too short to cover the CDR3 end, so that end is filled in from the germline J gene. V gene TRBV5-1 combines with J gene TRBJ1-1; 7 nucleotides agree with TRBD1. CDR1 SGHRS and CDR2 YFSETQ come from the germline V gene. The CDR3 loop spans 13 amino acids. The trim removed 2 bases at V and 5 bases at J, leaving 3 bases unmatched. The CDR3 bases that were read are TGCGCCAGCAGCTTACAGGACAGGACTGAA. This encodes CASSLQDRTE. The full-length CDR3 reads as CASSLQDRTEAFF.

About this clone itself: The read terminates 3 residues ahead of where the CDR3 ends, so the germline J gene completes it. The chain is built from TRBV7-3 and TRBJ1-2; TRBD1 is a possible D gene (6 bases). The CDR3 covers 13 residues. Germline CDR1 is SGHTA and CDR2 is FQGTGA. CDR3 DNA, as far as it was read: TGTGCCAGCAGCCCAGTTGGGACAACCTTA. Amino acid sequence: CASSPVGTTL. The complete CDR3 sequence is CASSPVGTTLYTF.

Comment on this clone: The CDR3 end lies 3 residues beyond the end of the read and is filled in from the germline J gene. The V gene is TRBV19, the J gene TRBJ2-2, with 12 bases fitting TRBD2. Germline V gene data show CDR1 as LNHDA and CDR2 as SQIVND (reference sequence). Unmatched junction bases numbered 10, after V lost 5 bases and J lost 3 bases. The CDR3 runs 18 residues. CDR3 in amino acids: CASSLTGLAGPHTGELFF. The CDR3 DNA, read in part, is TGTGCCAGTAGTTTAACGGGACTAGCGGGCCCCCACACCGGGGAG.

With regard to this clone: The sequence runs out 3 residues before the end of the CDR3; the remainder is reconstructed from the germline J gene. This chain uses TRBV20-1 with TRBJ1-1; 7 positions agree with TRBD1. J lost 1 base, V lost 3 bases, and 8 bases had no gene match. Germline V gene lookup returns CDR1 DFQATT and CDR2 SNEGSKA (reference sequence). This CDR3 contains 15 residues. The part of the CDR3 DNA that was read is TGCAGTGCTAGTGACGCAGGGGGTGGGAACACTGAA. Its translation: CSASDAGGGNTE. The complete CDR3 sequence is CSASDAGGGNTEAFF.

A remark on this clone: The CDR3 end falls 3 residues outside the read, so it is completed with the germline J gene. The rearrangement joins TRBV5-1 to TRBJ2-2, with D perhaps matching TRBD1 (6 bases). V was clipped by 4 bases and J by 1 base, with 14 bases between them. The CDR3 is 16 residues long. Germline V gene data show CDR1 as SGHRS and CDR2 as YFSETQ. The CDR3 sequence: CASSPLVQGNTGELFF. The CDR3 DNA, read in part, is TGCGCCAGCAGCCCTCTCGTACAGGGGAACACCGGGGAG.

As to this clone: The CDR3 end is not reached by the read, which stops 3 residues before it; the germline J gene fills it in. V is TRBV7-9 and J is TRBJ2-2; D is undetermined. Trimming took off 1 base at V and 1 base at J, with 7 bases between the two ends. This CDR3 spans 15 amino acids. The germline gives CDR1 SEHNR, CDR2 FQNEAQ (reference sequence). CDR3 sequence: CASSLGGRNTGELFF. The covered CDR3 bases are TGTGCCAGCAGCTTAGGCGGTCGGAACACCGGGGAG.

Points on this clone: Coverage ceases 3 residues before the CDR3 finishes, and the germline J gene fills in the end. The chain is built from TRBV20-1 and TRBJ2-5; 8 bases map to TRBD1. The J segment lost 5 bases and the V segment lost 5 bases, leaving 10 bases of the junction unmatched. The CDR3 sequence is 14 residues long. Germline lookup yields CDR1 DFQATT and CDR2 SNEGSKA (reference sequence). This chain's CDR3 is CSAPHSGGRETQYF. The CDR3 DNA, read in part, is TGCAGTGCTCCCCACTCAGGGGGCCGGGAGACC.

Remarks on this clone: The observed sequence ends 3 residues before the CDR3 terminus, with the missing tail filled in from the germline J gene. This chain connects TRBV7-3 to TRBJ1-2; D gene unclear. Deletions cut 3 bases from V and 0 bases from J, with 14 bases between. The CDR3 has 16 residues. Per the germline V gene, CDR1 is SGHTA and CDR2 is FQGTGA. The DNA read from the CDR3 is TGTGCCAGCAGCTTTGGGCCTTACCCTTCTAACTATGGC. It specifies CASSFGPYPSNYG. The CDR3 reads in full as CASSFGPYPSNYGYTF.

A note on this clone: Coverage ceases 3 residues before the CDR3 finishes, and the germline J gene fills in the end. The rearrangement links TRBV29-1 to TRBJ2-3, with a weak D call TRBD2 (5 bases). The V end was cut by 3 bases, the J end by 2 bases, with 12 bases between. This CDR3 is 14 amino acids long. CDR1 is SQVTM, CDR2 ANQGSEA, per germline. The part of the CDR3 DNA that was read is TGCAGCGTTGATGCGGGTCTCCCCACAGATACG. This sequence encodes CSVDAGLPTDT. In full, the CDR3 is CSVDAGLPTDTQYF.

Notes on this clone: Read data end 3 residues before the CDR3 end; the end is taken from the germline J gene. The V and J genes are TRBV5-1 and TRBJ2-1; 11 bases are a match to TRBD1. The length of the CDR3 is 16 residues. Per germline, CDR1 SGHRS and CDR2 YFSETQ. V shed 2 bases and J 3 bases; nucleotides not matched to a gene: 4. CDR3 DNA, as far as it was read: TGCGCCAGCAGCTTCACCGGGACAGGGGGCTACAATGAG. It specifies CASSFTGTGGYNE. The whole CDR3 region reads CASSFTGTGGYNEQFF.

Remarks on this clone: The read falls 3 residues short of the CDR3 end, and the missing part is taken from the germline J gene. V usage is TRBV12-3 or TRBV12-4 and J usage is TRBJ2-2, with 9 bases fitting TRBD1. This CDR3 comprises 16 residues. The V gene end was trimmed by 6 bases and the J gene end by 4 bases; junction bases not matched to a gene: 9. CDR3: CASRNWGQGFTGELFF. The part of the CDR3 DNA that was read is TGTGCCAGCAGGAACTGGGGACAGGGTTTCACCGGGGAG.

With regard to this clone: The CDR3 goes on 3 residues after the read ends, and that part is filled in from the germline J gene. J is TRBJ1-5 and V is TRBV2, with 8 bases matching TRBD1. The CDR3 is 15 amino acids. Germline values: CDR1 SNHLY, CDR2 FYNNEI. V was pared by 4 bases and J by 3 bases, with 5 bases of the junction left unmatched. The CDR3 spells CASSVGQVNNQPQHF. Partial CDR3 DNA: TGTGCCAGCAGTGTGGGACAGGTGAACAATCAGCCC.

Note on this clone: The read stops 3 residues short of the end of the CDR3; the missing end is completed from the germline J gene. J is TRBJ1-2 and V is TRBV5-6; 11 nucleotides align to TRBD1. The CDR3 sequence is 14 residues long. In germline, CDR1 is SGHDT, CDR2 YYEEEE. The CDR3 spells CASSLRGTGGGYTF. The part of the CDR3 DNA that was read is TGTGCCAGCAGCTTGCGCGGGACAGGGGGAGGC. The variable domain in full, with the rest retrieved from reference TRBV5-6 and TRBJ1-2, is DAGVTQSPTHLIKTRGQQVTLRCSPKSGHDTVSWYQQALGQGPQFIFQYYEEEERQRGNFPDRFSGHQFPNYSSELNVNALLLGDSALYLCASSLRGTGGGYTFGSGTRLTVV.

Concerning this clone: The CDR3 end is not reached by the read, which stops 3 residues before it; the germline J gene fills it in. The J gene is TRBJ1-2, the V gene TRBV20-1; perhaps TRBD1 as D (6 bases). The length of the CDR3 is 13 residues. CDR1 is DFQATT and CDR2 is SNEGSKA in the germline V gene (reference sequence). Trimming pared 6 bases from V and 5 bases from J, leaving 16 bases between. CDR3 amino acids: CSAPTTGVYGYTF. Partial CDR3 DNA: TGCAGTGCACCAACGACAGGTGTTTATGGC.

To note about this clone: The CDR3 end lies 3 residues beyond the end of the read and is filled in from the germline J gene. The V gene is TRBV6-2 or TRBV6-3, the J gene TRBJ2-3; D ambiguous. The V end was cut by 10 bases, the J end by 8 bases, with 10 bases between. The germline CDR1 and CDR2 sequences are MNHEY and SVGEGT. The CDR3 extends over 10 amino acids. The CDR3 spells CATEYGTQYF. The CDR3 DNA, read in part, is TGTGCCACCGAGTACGGTACG.

A note on this clone: The read terminates 3 residues before the CDR3 end, so the remaining end is supplied by the germline J gene. The rearrangement uses TRBV10-1 and TRBJ2-2; 7 bases are a match to TRBD2. Germline values: CDR1 WNHNN, CDR2 SYGVQD (reference sequence). The CDR3 runs 16 residues. The J segment lost 1 base and the V segment lost 8 bases, leaving 10 bases of the junction unmatched. The sequenced CDR3 bases are TGCGCCAGCCCCTTGATAGCGGGCCGGAACACCGGGGAG. Protein sequence: CASPLIAGRNTGE. The full-length CDR3 reads as CASPLIAGRNTGELFF.

Notes on this clone: The CDR3 is cut off 3 residues early in the read; its end comes from the germline J gene. The chain is built from TRBV19 and TRBJ1-5; 9 positions match TRBD1. The CDR3 has 16 residues. Germline values: CDR1 LNHDA, CDR2 SQIVND (reference sequence). The V and J ends lost 7 bases and 5 bases, in that order; junction bases with no gene match: 12. CDR3 DNA (partial): TGTGCCAGTAATGGACAGGGGCTTTTAGTGGATCAGCCC. Amino acid sequence: CASNGQGLLVDQP. The whole CDR3 protein is CASNGQGLLVDQPQHF.

In regard to this clone: Read sequence stops 3 residues before the CDR3 end, and the germline J gene provides the missing end. The J gene is TRBJ1-3, the V gene TRBV2; D uncertain. The CDR3 runs to 13 residues. Germline V gives CDR1 SNHLY, CDR2 FYNNEI. Trimming pared 7 bases from V and 2 bases from J, leaving 9 bases between. Partial CDR3 DNA: TGTGCCAGCATTTTGACTGCTGGAAACACC. Translating it yields CASILTAGNT. The whole CDR3 protein is CASILTAGNTIYF.

About this clone itself: The read ends 3 residues shy of where the CDR3 ends; the end is completed using the germline J gene. The V gene is TRBV28, the J gene TRBJ2-3, with 14 nucleotides matching TRBD2. CDR1 and CDR2 from the germline V gene are MDHEN and SYDVKM. The ends lost 6 bases at V and 7 bases at J; junction bases unmatched: 9. The CDR3 is 16 residues long. CDR3 residues: CASRLRLAGGQNTQYF. The CDR3 DNA, read in part, is TGTGCCAGCAGGCTCAGACTAGCGGGGGGGCAAAATACG.

Notes on this clone: Coverage ceases 3 residues before the CDR3 finishes, and the germline J gene fills in the end. This chain uses TRBV5-4 with TRBJ2-2, with 9 bases matching TRBD2. Germline V gives CDR1 SGHNT, CDR2 YYREEE (reference sequence). Germline trimming cut 2 bases from V and 4 bases from J; bases unmatched to any gene: 3. The CDR3 is 15 residues long. The CDR3 DNA, read in part, is TGTGCCAGCAGCTTTATTAGCGGGGGCACCGGGGAG. This translates into CASSFISGGTGE. The whole CDR3 is CASSFISGGTGELFF.

To note about this clone: The missing CDR3 end, 3 residues past where the read stops, is filled in from the germline J gene. The rearrangement joins TRBV2 to TRBJ2-5; D unclear. V was pared by 4 bases and J by 5 bases, with 14 bases between. Germline values: CDR1 SNHLY, CDR2 FYNNEI. The CDR3 length is 14 residues. CDR3 bases read: TGTGCCAGCAGTGGTTTGTTGTTCCGGGAGACC. This gives the protein CASSGLLFRET. Given in full, the CDR3 is CASSGLLFRETQYF.